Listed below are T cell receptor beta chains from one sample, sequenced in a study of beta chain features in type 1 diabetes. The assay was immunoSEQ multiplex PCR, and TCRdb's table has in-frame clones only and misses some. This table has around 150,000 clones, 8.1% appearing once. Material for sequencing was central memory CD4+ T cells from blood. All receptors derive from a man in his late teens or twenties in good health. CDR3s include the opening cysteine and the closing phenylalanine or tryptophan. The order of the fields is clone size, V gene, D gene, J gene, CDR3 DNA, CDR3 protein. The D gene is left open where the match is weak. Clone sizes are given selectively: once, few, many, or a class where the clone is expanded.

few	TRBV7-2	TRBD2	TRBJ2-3	TGTGCCAGCAGCTTAGACCTACTAGCGGGAGTAGGAAATACGCAGTATTTT	CASSLDLLAGVGNTQYF
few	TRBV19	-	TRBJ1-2	TGTGCCAGTAGTTCAACAGGGCTTACCTATGGCTACACCTTC	CASSSTGLTYGYTF
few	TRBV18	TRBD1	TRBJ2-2	TGTGCCAGCTCACCACCGGGACAGGGGGCGTCCGGGGAGCTGTTTTTT	CASSPPGQGASGELFF
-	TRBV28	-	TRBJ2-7	TGTGCCAGCAGGGCGGGACAGTGGAAGAACGAGCAGTACTTC	CASRAGQWKNEQYF
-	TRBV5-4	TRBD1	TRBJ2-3	TGTGCCAGCAGCTTTGTGGCAGGGGGTGTAGATACGCAGTATTTT	CASSFVAGGVDTQYF
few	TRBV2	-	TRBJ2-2	TGTGCCAGCAGTGAGAACCCAACAGGGCAGGGCGGGGAGCTGTTTTTT	CASSENPTGQGGELFF
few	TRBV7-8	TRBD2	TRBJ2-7	TGTGCCAGCAGCGCACCGGGACTAGGAACCGAGCAGTACTTC	CASSAPGLGTEQYF
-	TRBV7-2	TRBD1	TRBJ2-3	TGTGCCAGCAGCACCGACAGGGGTTTTACAGATACGCAGTATTTT	CASSTDRGFTDTQYF
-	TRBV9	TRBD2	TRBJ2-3	TGTGCCAGCGCTCGACTAGCGGGTAGCACAGATACGCAGTATTTT	CASARLAGSTDTQYF
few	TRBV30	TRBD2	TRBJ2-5	TGTGCCTGGAGTGTTCTAGCTAGCGGGGGTATGGAGACCCAGTACTTC	CAWSVLASGGMETQYF